This entry is about one T cell receptor (beta chain). This clonotype occurred many times. Its target antigen remains unknown. The record has no base qualities; no much larger clone is one base away. These data come from a study of CD8 T cells in ankylosing spondylitis listed by TCRdb under 2017. As for the study more broadly: The study set out to find disease-linked TCR variants by profiling T cell receptor beta repertoires in ankylosing spondylitis patients and healthy donors. The full study cohort was made up of about 24 ankylosing spondylitis patients and fewer than 120 healthy donors. Peripheral blood was sampled, and synovial fluid was also collected from ankylosing spondylitis patients. Study-level results and caveats: Some TCR beta motif variants had previously been reported in synovial fluid and blood of reactive arthritis patients, which suggested common disease-initiation mechanisms. The disease-linked clones were reported to be significantly enriched in matched synovial fluid samples from ankylosing spondylitis patients. The disease-linked clones had a CD8+ phenotype and were found at relatively low frequencies in peripheral blood. Blood from ankylosing spondylitis patients appeared to be characterized by a TCR beta motif composed of under 10 highly homologous amino acid variants.

Trimming at the junction amounts to 2 bases on V and 5 bases on J, and the germline ends lie 9 bases apart. The cysteine opens and the phenylalanine closes a CDR3 of 13 amino acids. Left in the record is the CDR3 DNA by itself, 39 bases read in frame from the first base. TCRdb shows the sequencer as Illumina HiSeq 2500. TCR beta libraries were prepared by quantitative 5'-RACE with molecular barcodes. Under the source paper's analysis protocol: A new computational method based on a probabilistic model of VDJ rearrangement was used to identify disease-linked TCR variants. TCRdb reworked the public reads: Q25 trimming with fastp, MiXCR clone assembly, productive beta chains retained. Duplicate CDR3 protein sequences are folded into a single record with the most common DNA and genes. TCRdb, not the authors, supplied the V and J calls. The sample yields about 240,000 distinct CDR3 sequences; around 9.1% were counted once. The ten largest clones represent nearly 7% of the sample.

The TCR originated in a male donor with ankylosing spondylitis or in good health (not recorded which). The chain joins TRBV12-3 or TRBV12-4 to TRBJ1-2; the D gene assignment is ambiguous. Sample: blood, either unsorted or a sorted T cell fraction (not recorded which). In nucleotides, the sequence is TGTGCCAGCAGTTTACGCGCGTCTTATGGCTACACCTTC. This yields the protein CASSLRASYGYTF.